This TCR beta chain was observed in a study of T-cell memory formation after mild COVID-19. Study-level background: Each donor largely had its own TCR clusters. The study's findings and limits: Researchers report contracting CD4+ clones mostly in CM and EM, with CD8+ clones in EMRA.

A 5'RACE reaction primed in the constant segment made cDNA libraries of TCR alpha and TCR beta, and these carried sample barcodes and UMIs. MiXCR, applied by TCRdb to the 5' RACE reads, yields one record per CDR3 protein. This sample has over 450,000 distinct CDR3 sequences, with around 21% found just once. This clonotype was detected a few times. The antigen is not known. V was pared by 4 bases and J by 5 bases, with 10 bases of the junction left unmatched. CDR3 length: 16 amino acids. Germline CDR1 and CDR2: SGHAT and FQNNGV. The rearrangement uses TRBV11-2 and TRBJ2-1, with 8 bases fitting TRBD1. Sequencing was done on a sample of PBMCs or a T cell subset sorted from them (not recorded which). The clonotype was recovered from an adult woman who had mild COVID-19 (a few samples of this study predate the infection). Cell type and time point are not known. This CDR3 is CASSSGDRSPDNEQFF. Written as DNA, the CDR3 is TGTGCCAGCAGCTCCGGGGACAGGTCACCCGACAATGAGCAGTTCTTC. The variable domain in full, completed from reference TRBV11-2 and TRBJ2-1, reads EAGVAQSPRYKIIEKRQSVAFWCNPISGHATLYWYQQILGQGPKLLIQFQNNGVVDDSQLPKDRFSAERLKGVDSTLKIQPAKLEDSAVYLCASSSGDRSPDNEQFFGPGTRLTVL.